Below are 14 T cell receptor beta chains sequenced from a single sample in a study of cytomegalovirus exposure and HLA in healthy donors. 60 Vbeta and 13 Jbeta primers were used in PCR. Sequencing used immunoSEQ multiplex PCR; TCRdb keeps in-frame clones, though not all of them. Of around 100,000 clones listed, roughly 70% are singletons. What was sequenced was PBMCs. These receptors were taken from a man aged 40-55 years in good health and CMV-seropositive.

V usage is TRBV2 and J usage is TRBJ1-2; 7 bases line up with TRBD1. V was pared by 5 bases and J by 4 bases, with 13 bases of the junction left unmatched. CDR3 length: 16 amino acids. Germline V gene data show CDR1 as SNHLY and CDR2 as FYNNEI. The CDR3 DNA is TGTGCCAGCAGTCTAAATAGGGGGGACAGAGCCTATGGCTACACCTTC. As protein: CASSLNRGDRAYGYTF.

The chain carries TRBV11-2 and TRBJ2-2, with 9 bases fitting TRBD2. This CDR3 spans 15 amino acids. CDR1 SGHAT and CDR2 FQNNGV come from the germline V gene. Germline trimming cut 5 bases from V and 2 bases from J; bases unmatched to any gene: 3. In DNA form, the CDR3 reads TGTGCCAGCAGCCTCGGGACTAGCAACACCGGGGAGCTGTTTTTT. Amino acid sequence: CASSLGTSNTGELFF. The whole variable domain, filled in from reference TRBV11-2 and TRBJ2-2, reads EAGVAQSPRYKIIEKRQSVAFWCNPISGHATLYWYQQILGQGPKLLIQFQNNGVVDDSQLPKDRFSAERLKGVDSTLKIQPAKLEDSAVYLCASSLGTSNTGELFFGEGSRLTVL.

The J gene is TRBJ1-3, the V gene TRBV29-1; D is possibly TRBD1 (6 bases). V lost 6 bases and J 4 bases, leaving 10 bases between the germline ends. Germline V lookup: CDR1 SQVTM, CDR2 ANQGSEA. The CDR3 totals 12 residues. The CDR3 is CSVRGQGNTIYF. The CDR3 coding sequence is TGCAGCGTCCGCGGACAGGGAAACACCATATATTTT.

The V call is TRBV12-5, the J call TRBJ2-1, with D possibly TRBD2 on 6 matching bases. The CDR3 covers 11 residues. Looked up from germline, CDR1 is LGHNT and CDR2 is FRNRAP. Trimming took 1 base from V and 15 from J, leaving 10 bases between them. The CDR3 DNA sequence: TGTGCTAGTGGTTTGGGACTAGATCCGTTCTTC. This gives the protein CASGLGLDPFF.

This chain links TRBV5-1 with TRBJ1-1, with D perhaps TRBD1 (5 bases). CDR1 is SGHRS, CDR2 YFSETQ, per germline. This CDR3 region has 13 residues. Between the trimmed V and J ends, which lost 7 bases and 4 bases, there was a span of 14 bases. The CDR3 reads CASALGRGTEAFF. The CDR3 bases are TGCGCCAGCGCCCTCGGAAGGGGCACTGAAGCTTTCTTT.

The rearrangement uses TRBV5-4 and TRBJ2-6; possibly TRBD2 for D (6 bases). V was pared by 4 bases and J by 4 bases, with 18 bases between. CDR3 length: 17 amino acids. Looked up from germline, CDR1 is SGHNT and CDR2 is YYREEE (reference sequence). The CDR3 coding sequence is TGTGCCAGCAGCCCCCCTGACCGGGGAGGCGGGGCCAACGTCCTGACTTTC. This codes for CASSPPDRGGGANVLTF.

The chain joins TRBV30 to TRBJ2-7; 10 bases fit TRBD1. J was trimmed by 2 bases and V by 7 bases; bases with no gene match: 8. CDR3 length: 14 amino acids. Germline V gene lookup returns CDR1 GTSNPN and CDR2 SVGIG (reference sequence). The CDR3 nucleotides read TGTGCCTCAAGTAGGGGACAGGGGCCCTACGAGCAGTACTTC. It specifies CASSRGQGPYEQYF.

The chain couples TRBV6-1 to TRBJ2-1; 10 positions agree with TRBD1. After removal of 4 bases from V and 10 bases from J, the junction contained 7 bases not matched to a gene. Germline values: CDR1 MNHNS, CDR2 SASEGT. The CDR3 is 14 amino acids. The CDR3 DNA is TGTGCCAGCAGTGCGGGACAGGGGATCGGGGAGCAGTTCTTC. Translation: CASSAGQGIGEQFF.

The V gene is TRBV28, the J gene TRBJ2-7; 9 positions agree with TRBD1. The V segment lost 5 bases and the J segment 7 bases; nucleotides outside the gene matches: 18. Germline V CDR1 and CDR2: MDHEN, SYDVKM. The CDR3 has 17 amino acids. Here the CDR3 DNA reads TGTGCCAGCAGTGAGCTCCGGGACAGGGCTTCATCAAGGGAGCAGTACGTC. Residues: CASSELRDRASSREQYV.

The V and J genes are TRBV6-1 and TRBJ2-3, with 10 bases aligning to TRBD2. V trimming: 5 bases; J trimming: 6 bases; junction bases outside the gene matches: 5. This CDR3 is built from 14 residues. Germline CDR1 reads MNHNS; CDR2 reads SASEGT. The CDR3 coding sequence is TGTGCCAGCAGTATAGCGGGAGGTCCCGATACGCAGTATTTT. Translated: CASSIAGGPDTQYF.

The chain employs TRBV2 and TRBJ2-5, with D uncertain. TRBJ2-7 explains the end of the DNA better; the J call may be wrong. The CDR3 covers 11 residues. CDR1 and CDR2 from the germline V gene are SNHLY and FYNNEI. CDR3 sequence: CASMHEYEQYF. The CDR3 bases are TGTGCCAGCATGCACGAATACGAGCAGTACTTC.

This sequence joins TRBV30 and TRBJ2-7, with a tentative D call TRBD1 (6 bases). Deletions cut 2 bases from V and 7 bases from J, with 18 bases between. The germline CDR1 and CDR2 sequences are GTSNPN and SVGIG (reference sequence). The CDR3 runs 14 residues. CDR3 sequence: CAWSTGSGVGEQYF. The CDR3 DNA reads TGTGCCTGGAGTACAGGGAGTGGAGTCGGGGAGCAGTACTTC. Variable domain in full (rest from reference TRBV30 and TRBJ2-7): SQTIHQWPATLVQPVGSPLSLECTVEGTSNPNLYWYRQAAGRGLQLLFYSVGIGQISSEVPQNLSASRPQDRQFILSSKKLLLSDSGFYLCAWSTGSGVGEQYFGPGTRLTVT.

This CDR3 reads CASRVTSGTGELFF. The DNA of the CDR3 is TGTGCCAGCAGAGTTACATCGGGCACCGGGGAGCTGTTTTTT. This chain links TRBV6-5 with TRBJ2-2, with D unclear. The CDR3 covers 14 residues. Per germline, CDR1 MNHEY and CDR2 SVGAGI. V gave up 6 bases and J gave up 4 bases, with 12 bases separating them.

This chain joins TRBV7-6 and TRBJ2-7, with 8 bases matching TRBD1. Germline values: CDR1 SGHVS, CDR2 FNYEAQ. This CDR3 is 15 amino acids long. With V trimmed by 3 bases and J by 0 bases, 4 bases remained unmatched. CDR3 in amino acids: CASSFTQGASYEQYF. CDR3 DNA: TGTGCCAGCAGCTTTACGCAGGGGGCCTCCTACGAGCAGTACTTC.